This record covers a single TCR beta chain. V was trimmed by 3 bases and J by 2 bases, leaving 12 bases between them. Germline V CDR1 and CDR2: KGHDR, SFDVKD. The CDR3 consists of 15 residues. Libraries were prepared by immunoSEQ multiplex PCR; TCRdb keeps only in-frame clonotypes and omits some of them. The table lists approximately 200,000 clones, approximately 78% of them singletons. The data derive from a study of blood T cell repertoires in COVID-19. Across the study: COVID-19 samples, acute and convalescent, were from the United States, Italy and Spain. PBMCs, B-cell-depleted T cells, or T cells were the source of the cDNA or gDNA that made up the material.

V is TRBV24-1 and J is TRBJ2-5; possible D gene TRBD1, 6 bases. The clonotype originates from a man aged 35 to 55 who had recovered from COVID-19. Material for sequencing was PBMCs or T cells enriched from blood (not recorded which). CDR3 nucleotide sequence: TGTGCCACCAGTGATCCAGGACAGAAACAAGAGACCCAGTACTTC. It encodes CATSDPGQKQETQYF.